This record looks at one TCR beta chain sequence and its context. Per the original methods: Reference gene primer amplification in the assay estimated nucleated cell counts. Generated by immunoSEQ multiplex PCR, the TCRdb table keeps only in-frame clones and is missing some. V and J calls plus clone size are reproduced from that table; the DNA served to infer D and trimming. This sample has some 190,000 clones, with 60% to 85% found just once. The data belong to a study of blood T cell repertoires in COVID-19. At the level of the study: The samples span acute and convalescent COVID-19 from the United States, Italy and Spain. The analysed material was cDNA or gDNA that came from T cells, B-cell-depleted T cells, or PBMCs.

Trimming took 6 bases from V and 2 from J; bases not matched to a gene: 3. Germline CDR1 is SGHTA and CDR2 is FQGTGA. The CDR3 spans 14 residues. The sample was peripheral blood. The clonotype originates from a woman between 45 and 60 years old with active or convalescent COVID-19. The rearrangement joins TRBV7-3 to TRBJ2-7, with 11 bases identical to TRBD2. Here the CDR3 DNA reads TGTGCCAGCAGTAGCGGGAGGGCCCCCTACGAGCAGTACTTC. It encodes CASSSGRAPYEQYF.